This paragraph reports one TCR beta chain. Its antigen remains unknown. This specimen belongs to a study of T cell responses to AZD1222 COVID-19 vaccine. Repertoires were generated with immunoSEQ multiplex PCR, while TCRdb's copy carries only in-frame clones and drops some. In the table there are 120,000 to 150,000 clones, 85% to 95% of which are singletons. Regarding the study as a whole: Spike was spanned by vaccine-associated CD4 TCRs, which were dominant at 160-218 and 743-854.

The starting material was peripheral blood, obtained on day 0 of MenACWY control vaccination. The origin of this receptor is an adult in good health.

The CDR3 reads CASSFRGRGSPLHF. Here the CDR3 DNA reads TGTGCCAGCAGTTTCAGAGGGCGAGGATCACCCCTCCACTTT. The chain links TRBV28 to TRBJ1-6; D gene ambiguous. The CDR3 consists of 14 residues. V lost 3 bases to trimming and J lost 10 bases, with 13 bases between them. CDR1 is MDHEN, CDR2 SYDVKM, per germline.